This TCR beta chain was identified in a study of regulatory T cells in long-lasting Graves disease. Combining iRepertoire HTBI primers with Arm-PCR of CDR3 regions, the authors built TCR beta libraries. From the multiplex PCR reads, TCRdb called clonotypes with MiXCR, one entry per CDR3 protein. The data show hundreds of thousands of distinct CDR3 sequences, 15% to 18% seen once. This clonotype was counted at least ten times. The antigen is not known. Findings and caveats of the study: Under persistent disease, TRBV28, TRBJ1-2 and TRBJ2-5 were used preferentially. Study of thyroid tissue was not done, with only peripheral blood studied. A greater number of public clonotypes (approximately 2,700) was shared by persistent patients than by new patients (approximately 910).

Time point defined: newly diagnosed GD, antithyroid drugs for less than 3 months. The TCR library was made from RNA extracted from PBMCs. American Thyroid Association guidelines defined how Graves' disease was diagnosed. This CDR3 is built from 12 residues. With 3 bases removed from V and 12 bases from J, the gap between germline ends came to 15 bases. Germline CDR1 and CDR2: DFQATT and SNEGSKA (reference sequence). This TCR came from a female donor with Graves disease. The chain is built from TRBV20-1 and TRBJ2-1; the D is unclear. The sequenced sample was peripheral blood mononuclear cells (PBMCs), obtained at new diagnosis, from a patient treated with antithyroid drugs. CDR3 protein: CSASPFAERQFF. CDR3 DNA sequence: TGCAGTGCTAGCCCTTTCGCAGAGAGGCAGTTCTTC.